This T cell receptor (beta chain) was profiled in a study of T-cell memory formation after mild COVID-19. The CDR3 runs to 15 residues. With 0 bases removed from V and 1 base from J, the gap between germline ends came to 9 bases. Germline V gene lookup returns CDR1 MNHEY and CDR2 SVGAGI. Employing constant-segment primers, 5'RACE generated TCR alpha and TCR beta cDNA libraries bearing sample barcodes and UMIs. TCRdb itself ran the 5' RACE reads through MiXCR, one entry per CDR3 protein. The sample lists around 310,000 distinct CDR3 sequences, roughly 13% occurring once. This clonotype came up a few times. What it binds is not known. Whole-study findings and limits: Whether day 37 second-wave clones are SARS-CoV-2-specific was not confirmed.

This TCR came from a man aged 18 to 29 who had mild COVID-19 (a few samples of this study predate the infection). Cell type and time point are not known. The chain joins TRBV6-5 to TRBJ2-5; D unresolved. Input material: PBMCs or a T cell subset sorted from them (not recorded which). The chain's CDR3 is CASSYSFRVQETQYF. DNA for the CDR3: TGTGCCAGCAGTTACTCCTTCCGGGTCCAAGAGACCCAGTACTTC.